The rows below give T cell receptor beta chains drawn from one sample of a study of T cell changes during pregnancy in multiple sclerosis. Clones were sequenced by immunoSEQ multiplex PCR, and TCRdb holds only the in-frame ones, with some missing. Among about 120,000 clones listed, around 93% were seen once. The input for sequencing was peripheral blood, taken before pregnancy. The receptors were gathered from a female donor with multiple sclerosis, enrolled in a pregnancy study. The CDR3 runs from the conserved cysteine through the conserved F or W. The order of the fields is J gene, clone size, D gene, V gene, CDR3 DNA, CDR3 protein. A D gene is named only where the DNA matches it firmly. Clone sizes are given selectively: once, few, many, or a class where the clone is expanded.

TRBJ2-1,-,TRBD1,TRBV4-2,TGTGCCAGCAGCCCCGGACAGGAGATGGGGCATGAGCAGTTCTTC,CASSPGQEMGHEQFF
TRBJ2-2,-,-,TRBV7-3,TGTGCCAGCAGTCCTAATCTCGACACCGGGGAGCTGTTTTTT,CASSPNLDTGELFF
TRBJ2-1,-,TRBD2,TRBV29-1,TGCAGCGTTCTCGGGACTATCCTATGGAGCTCCTACAATGAGCAGTTCTTC,CSVLGTILWSSYNEQFF
TRBJ2-7,-,TRBD1,TRBV27,TGTGCCAGCAGTCCCGGACAGGGGGTACCTGGCGAGCAGTACTTC,CASSPGQGVPGEQYF
TRBJ2-7,-,-,TRBV5-6,TGTGCCAGCAGCTTGTTAGAGGGTTCCTACGAGCAGTACTTC,CASSLLEGSYEQYF
TRBJ2-7,-,TRBD1,TRBV19,TGTGCCAGTAGTCTGGGAACAGGGGCCTCAGGGCAGTACTTC,CASSLGTGASGQYF
TRBJ1-2,-,-,TRBV13,TGTGCCAGCAGCTCCTCCAGCTTACTCCCTAGGGGCTACACCTTC,CASSSSSLLPRGYTF
TRBJ1-3,-,TRBD1,TRBV6-6,TGTGCCAGCAGAGAGACAGGGGCTGGAAACACCATATATTTT,CASRETGAGNTIYF
TRBJ1-2,-,TRBD1,TRBV9,TGTGCCAGCAGCGCAGGACAGGGCGTAACTTATGGCTACACCTTC,CASSAGQGVTYGYTF
TRBJ1-5,once,-,TRBV19,TGTGCCACCAAGACAGACCTCAACAATCAGCCCCAGCATTTT,CATKTDLNNQPQHF
TRBJ2-7,-,-,TRBV28,TGTGCCAGCAGTCCTCCTCCCTTACGGGGCTACGAGCAGTACTTC,CASSPPPLRGYEQYF
TRBJ2-3,-,TRBD1,TRBV25-1,TGTGCCAGCAGTGAAAGGGACAGGTGGAGAGATACGCAGTATTTT,CASSERDRWRDTQYF
TRBJ2-7,-,-,TRBV30,TGTGCCTGGAGCCAAGGACAGTTTTCGAACGAGCAGTACTTC,CAWSQGQFSNEQYF
TRBJ2-2,-,-,TRBV27,TGTGCCAGCAGTGTTAAGCCGGGTCAATTCTCGAACACCGGGGAGCTGTTTTTT,CASSVKPGQFSNTGELFF
TRBJ2-3,-,TRBD2,TRBV10-3,TGTGCCGTCAAACTAGCGGGGGGCACAGATACGCAGTATTTT,CAVKLAGGTDTQYF
TRBJ1-3,once,-,TRBV30,TGTGCCTGGACTACGGGCTCTGGAAACACCATATATTTT,CAWTTGSGNTIYF
TRBJ2-3,-,-,TRBV6-1,TGTGCCAGCACCCCAATGAGGAGCACAGATACGCAGTATTTT,CASTPMRSTDTQYF
TRBJ2-3,-,-,TRBV21-1,TGTGCCAGCAGCTCCTCTGCTAGGGGAATCCCTTTGAGGGATACGCAGTATTTT,CASSSSARGIPLRDTQYF
TRBJ2-6,-,-,TRBV18,TGTGCCAGCTCTGGGAGCTCTGGGGCCAACGTCCTGACTTTC,CASSGSSGANVLTF
TRBJ1-2,-,-,TRBV2,TGTGCCAGCAGTATATTTGCAGGGCGCGTCTATGGCTACACCTTC,CASSIFAGRVYGYTF
TRBJ2-2,-,TRBD1,TRBV11-2,TGTGCCAGCAGCTTAGATTTCATCGGGACAGCGAACACCGGGGAGCTGTTTTTT,CASSLDFIGTANTGELFF
TRBJ1-2,-,-,TRBV7-2,TGTGCCAGCAGCTTAGGGGGGGGTAACTATGGCTACACCTTC,CASSLGGGNYGYTF
TRBJ2-1,once,TRBD2,TRBV9,TGTGCCAGCAGCGCCCAGACTAGCGGGAGAGTAAATGAGCAGTTCTTC,CASSAQTSGRVNEQFF
TRBJ2-7,-,TRBD1,TRBV29-1,TGCAGTGGACAGGGACTGGACGAGCAGTACTTC,CSGQGLDEQYF
TRBJ2-7,-,-,TRBV7-9,TGTGCCAGCAGCGGGGGACTTCGAGCCTACGAGCAGTACTTC,CASSGGLRAYEQYF
TRBJ2-5,-,-,TRBV14,TGTGCCAGCAGCCTCCTGGGAGGCCTCCAAGAGACCCAGTACTTC,CASSLLGGLQETQYF
TRBJ1-6,-,TRBD1,TRBV6-5,TGTGCCAGCAGTTACTCCGGGACAGGGGGCAGGTCACCCCTCCACTTT,CASSYSGTGGRSPLHF
TRBJ2-7,-,TRBD1,TRBV5-5,TGTGCCAGCAGCTTGCGAGGGGGCGCCGACTACGAGCAGTACTTC,CASSLRGGADYEQYF
TRBJ1-1,-,-,TRBV27,TGTGCCAGCAGCCCGCGGGGGGACACTGAAGCTTTCTTT,CASSPRGDTEAFF
TRBJ1-1,-,-,TRBV7-9,TGTGCCAGCAGCTTGGGGGTCGGAGGGACTGAAGCTTTCTTT,CASSLGVGGTEAFF
TRBJ1-2,-,TRBD1,TRBV5-1,TGCGCCAGCAGCTTGATGGGACAGGGGAGCTATGGCTACACCTTC,CASSLMGQGSYGYTF
TRBJ2-3,-,-,TRBV11-2,TGTGCCAGCAGCTTAGGTGGCGGGAACACAGATACGCAGTATTTT,CASSLGGGNTDTQYF
TRBJ1-5,-,TRBD1,TRBV29-1,TGCAGCGTTTGGGACAGGTCAATGGGGAATCAGCCCCAGCATTTT,CSVWDRSMGNQPQHF
TRBJ2-3,-,-,TRBV14,TGTGCCAGCAGCCAAGTATGGGGGCGCCGCACAGATACGCAGTATTTT,CASSQVWGRRTDTQYF
TRBJ1-2,once,-,TRBV5-4,TGTGCCAGCAGCCAAGAGGTTTGGGAGGGCTACACCTTC,CASSQEVWEGYTF
TRBJ1-2,-,TRBD1,TRBV10-3,TGTGCCATCAGTGGGGTGACAGGGGGAGGCTACACCTTC,CAISGVTGGGYTF
TRBJ2-7,once,-,TRBV9,TGTGCCAGCAGCGCCTCCCGGGACTTCCCACGCGAGGAGCAGTACTTC,CASSASRDFPREEQYF
TRBJ1-3,-,-,TRBV6-1,TGTGCCAGTGGGGAGCGGTCTGGAAACACCATATATTTT,CASGERSGNTIYF
TRBJ1-1,once,-,TRBV13,TGTGCCAGCAGCTTAGGCGCAGGGATCAGAGAAGAGGAGGAAGCTTTCTTT,CASSLGAGIREEEEAFF
TRBJ1-1,-,TRBD1,TRBV5-6,TGTGCCAGCAGCTTGACAGGGGAGGTGAACACTGAAGCTTTCTTT,CASSLTGEVNTEAFF
TRBJ2-3,-,-,TRBV28,TGTGCCAGCAGTTTAAGTGACTCCACAGATACGCAGTATTTT,CASSLSDSTDTQYF
TRBJ1-1,-,TRBD1,TRBV10-3,TGTGCCATCCGGGCCAGGGGGCCGAACACTGAAGCTTTCTTT,CAIRARGPNTEAFF
TRBJ2-7,-,-,TRBV6-5,TGTGCCAGCAGTAAGGGACTCCTCGAATCCTACGAGCAGTACTTC,CASSKGLLESYEQYF
TRBJ2-1,-,TRBD2,TRBV18,TGTGCCAGCTCACCGCCTAGCGGGGGATACAATGAGCAGTTCTTC,CASSPPSGGYNEQFF
TRBJ1-4,few,-,TRBV6-1,TGTGCCAGCAGTGAATGGCAGTTTACCAATGAAAAACTGTTTTTT,CASSEWQFTNEKLFF
TRBJ2-7,-,-,TRBV6-5,TGTGCCAGCAGGTCGGGACATGGCCCCTACGAGCAGTACTTC,CASRSGHGPYEQYF
TRBJ2-3,-,TRBD1,TRBV5-6,TGTGCCAGCAGCCCGGTAGACAGGGTAACGGATACGCAGTATTTT,CASSPVDRVTDTQYF
TRBJ2-1,once,TRBD2,TRBV4-1,TGCGCCAGCAGCCAAGAACGGCCTAGCGGGGTATACAATGAGCAGTTCTTC,CASSQERPSGVYNEQFF
TRBJ1-2,-,TRBD1,TRBV2,TGTGCCAGCACCGAGGGGACAGGGTTCGGCATTGGCTACACCTTC,CASTEGTGFGIGYTF
TRBJ1-1,-,TRBD1,TRBV28,TGTGCCAGCAGTTTTGAATACTACAGGGGGAACACTGAAGCTTTCTTT,CASSFEYYRGNTEAFF
TRBJ1-3,-,-,TRBV30,TGTGCCTGCTCCTCAGGGGCGGGAAACACCATATATTTT,CACSSGAGNTIYF
TRBJ1-2,-,-,TRBV4-1,TGCGCCAGCAGCCAAGAAGTCGCCAGGGCGAGCAACTATGGCTACACCTTC,CASSQEVARASNYGYTF
TRBJ1-2,-,-,TRBV30,TGTGCCTGGAGTGTTGGAGTTAACTATGGCTACACCTTC,CAWSVGVNYGYTF
TRBJ2-1,-,TRBD1,TRBV6-6,TGTGCCAGCAGTTATCGGGACAGAGGCAATGAGCAGTTCTTC,CASSYRDRGNEQFF
TRBJ1-5,once,TRBD1,TRBV7-2,TGTGCCAGCAGCTTAGCCAGGGGGAGCAATCAGCCCCAGCATTTT,CASSLARGSNQPQHF
TRBJ1-2,-,TRBD1,TRBV9,TGTGCCAGCGACGAAGGACAGGGGGTGGGCTATGGCTACACCTTC,CASDEGQGVGYGYTF
TRBJ1-3,-,-,TRBV19,TGTGCCAGTAGTATGACGACTGGAGGCTCTGGAAACACCATATATTTT,CASSMTTGGSGNTIYF
TRBJ2-1,-,-,TRBV11-2,TGTGCCAGCAGCTTAGATCAGATGGGGCACAATGAGCAGTTCTTC,CASSLDQMGHNEQFF